Given below is one TCR beta chain in context. Trimming took 0 bases from V and 0 from J; bases not matched to a gene: 1. The CDR3 spans 17 residues. Germline lookup yields CDR1 SGHTS and CDR2 YDEGEE. The sample belongs to a study of blood T cell repertoires in COVID-19. Whole-study context: PBMCs, B-cell-depleted T cells, or T cells provided the cDNA or gDNA that made up the material.

Authors' analysis steps: Quantification of nucleated cells was approximated via reference gene primer amplification. Sequencing used immunoSEQ multiplex PCR; TCRdb keeps in-frame clones, though not all of them. The V and J calls and clone size come from that table; D and trimming were worked out from the DNA. The table records over 45,000 clones, around nine tenths of them present only once. The gene calls are TRBV5-8 and TRBJ2-3; 13 bases match TRBD2. The receptor comes from a man aged 60-69 years with active COVID-19. Sequences were obtained from peripheral blood. The CDR3 loop is CASSLVLAGGSTDTQYF. In DNA form, the CDR3 reads TGTGCCAGCAGCTTGGTACTAGCGGGAGGGAGCACAGATACGCAGTATTTT. Together with reference TRBV5-8 and TRBJ2-3, the CDR3 gives the full variable domain: EAGVTQSPTHLIKTRGQQATLRCSPISGHTSVYWYQQALGLGLQFLLWYDEGEERNRGNFPPRFSGRQFPNYSSELNVNALELEDSALYLCASSLVLAGGSTDTQYFGPGTRLTVL.